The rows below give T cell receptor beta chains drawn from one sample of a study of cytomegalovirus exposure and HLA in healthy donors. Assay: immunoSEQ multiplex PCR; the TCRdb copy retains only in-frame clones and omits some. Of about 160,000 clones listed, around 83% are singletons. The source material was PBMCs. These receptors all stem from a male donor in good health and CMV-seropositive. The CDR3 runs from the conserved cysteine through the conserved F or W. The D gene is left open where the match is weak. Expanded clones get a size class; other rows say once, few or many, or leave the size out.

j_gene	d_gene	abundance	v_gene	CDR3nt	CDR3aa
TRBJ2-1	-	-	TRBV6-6	TGTGCCAGCAGGGGGCAGCCATACAATGAGCAGTTCTTC	CASRGQPYNEQFF
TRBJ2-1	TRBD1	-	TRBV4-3	TGCGCCAGCAGTAGGACAGGGGACACCAATGAGCAGTTCTTC	CASSRTGDTNEQFF
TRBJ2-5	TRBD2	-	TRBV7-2	TGTGCCAGCAGTCGGGAAGACAGGGCACTAGCGGGGTACCAAGAGACCCAGTACTTC	CASSREDRALAGYQETQYF
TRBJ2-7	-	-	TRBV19	TGTGCCAGTAGTAGGGGCCGCGAGCAGTACTTC	CASSRGREQYF
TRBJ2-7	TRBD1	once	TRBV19	TGTGCCAGTAGTCCGGACTTGGGGACAGGGTCCTACGAGCAGTACTTC	CASSPDLGTGSYEQYF
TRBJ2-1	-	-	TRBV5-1	TGCGCCAGCAGCTTGGCTCTCTACAATGAGCAGTTCTTC	CASSLALYNEQFF
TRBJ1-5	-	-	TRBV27	TGTGCCAGCAGTTCAGGGGATCGTCAGCCCCAGCATTTT	CASSSGDRQPQHF
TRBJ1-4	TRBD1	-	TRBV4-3	TGCGCCAGCAGCCAAGAAACCCAGGGGGCAGGTGCTGAAAAACTGTTTTTT	CASSQETQGAGAEKLFF
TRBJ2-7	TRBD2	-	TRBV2	TGTGCCAGCAGACTAGCGGGAGTCCCCTACGAGCAGTACTTC	CASRLAGVPYEQYF
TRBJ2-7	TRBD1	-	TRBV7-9	TGTGCCAGCAGCCCAAACAGGGGGAAGGACGAGCAGTACTTC	CASSPNRGKDEQYF
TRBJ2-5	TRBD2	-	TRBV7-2	TGTGCCAGCAGCTTAAATTCGGGGGGAGGGGAGACCCAGTACTTC	CASSLNSGGGETQYF
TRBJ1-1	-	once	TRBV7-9	TGTGCCAGCAGCTTCGACAGGGAAGCTTTCTTT	CASSFDREAFF
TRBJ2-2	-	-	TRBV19	TGTGCCAGTATTCGGGGGAGTTTGAAGACCGGGGAGCTGTTTTTT	CASIRGSLKTGELFF
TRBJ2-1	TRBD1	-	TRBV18	TGTGCCAGCTCACCAGGGACAGGAAGGAATGAGCAGTTCTTC	CASSPGTGRNEQFF
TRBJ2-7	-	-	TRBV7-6	TGTGCCAGCAGCTTATCACAGGGTAGAAACGAGCAGTACTTC	CASSLSQGRNEQYF
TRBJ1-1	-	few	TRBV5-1	TGCGCCAGCAGCTTGTCACAGGGTAGGATCACTGAAGCTTTCTTT	CASSLSQGRITEAFF
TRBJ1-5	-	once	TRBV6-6	TGTGCCAGCAGGCTGACAGAGAATCAGCCCCAGCATTTT	CASRLTENQPQHF
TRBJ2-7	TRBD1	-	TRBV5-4	TGTGCCAGCAGCTTGGGTGGGACAGGGGGCCTCTACGAGCAGTACTTC	CASSLGGTGGLYEQYF
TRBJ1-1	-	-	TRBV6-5	TGTGCCGGCAGTTACAGCCCGGGGGACACTGAAGCTTTCTTT	CAGSYSPGDTEAFF
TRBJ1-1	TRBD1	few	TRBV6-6	TGTGCCAGCAGTTATTCCGGACAGGGGAGCACTGAAGCTTTCTTT	CASSYSGQGSTEAFF
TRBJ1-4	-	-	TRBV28	TGTGCCAGCAGGGGGGCTAGTCGCCTATTCGAAAAACTGTTTTTT	CASRGASRLFEKLFF
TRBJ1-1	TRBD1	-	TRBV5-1	TGCGCCAGCAGCTTGCAGGGGGCAGGGAACACTGAAGCTTTCTTT	CASSLQGAGNTEAFF
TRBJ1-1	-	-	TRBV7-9	TGTGCTAGCAGCCCCCTTTCCACTGAAGCTTTCTTT	CASSPLSTEAFF
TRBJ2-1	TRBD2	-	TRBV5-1	TGCGCCAGCAGCTCCGGGGGGGGGAGGATGGGATACAATGAGCAGTTCTTC	CASSSGGGRMGYNEQFF
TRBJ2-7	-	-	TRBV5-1	TGCGCCAGCAGCCGGAGCTACGAGCAGTACTTC	CASSRSYEQYF
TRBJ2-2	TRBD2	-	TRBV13	TGTGCCAGCAGGGAGGGAGGGGACACCGGGGAGCTGTTTTTT	CASREGGDTGELFF
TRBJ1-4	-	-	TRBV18	TGTGCCAGCTCACCAAACGGGGGGGCAATCGAAAAACTGTTTTTT	CASSPNGGAIEKLFF
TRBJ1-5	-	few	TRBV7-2	TGTGCCAGCAGCTTAGCTGAGCAGGGTAGCCAGCCCCAGCATTTT	CASSLAEQGSQPQHF
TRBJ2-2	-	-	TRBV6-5	TGTGCCAGCAGTTACCAGGCACAGGAGCTGTTTTTT	CASSYQAQELFF
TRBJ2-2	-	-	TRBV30	TGTGCCTGGAAGCCGCTTACGAACACCGGGGAGCTGTTTTTT	CAWKPLTNTGELFF
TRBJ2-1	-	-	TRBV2	TGTGCCAGCAGTGAAGAAGGACTGAGCAATGAGCAGTTCTTC	CASSEEGLSNEQFF
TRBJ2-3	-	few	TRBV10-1	TGCGCCAGCAGTGTATCGGGAGCCACAGATACGCAGTATTTT	CASSVSGATDTQYF
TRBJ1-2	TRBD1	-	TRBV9	TGTGCCAGCAGCCTCACAGGGGGCGGTGGCTACACCTTC	CASSLTGGGGYTF
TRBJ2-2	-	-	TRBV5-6	TGTGCCAGCAGCTTTGGATTCGGGGGTATCACCGGGGAGCTGTTTTTT	CASSFGFGGITGELFF
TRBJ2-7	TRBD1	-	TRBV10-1	TGCGCCAGCAGTGGACAGGGGACAGAGCAGTACTTC	CASSGQGTEQYF
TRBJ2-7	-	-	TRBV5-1	TGCGCCAGCAGCTTCGGTAGCGCATCCTACGAGCAGTACTTC	CASSFGSASYEQYF
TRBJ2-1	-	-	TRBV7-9	TGTGCCAGCAGCCAAACACGGAGCTCCTACAATGAGCAGTTCTTC	CASSQTRSSYNEQFF
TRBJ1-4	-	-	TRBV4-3	TGCGCCAGCAGCCCCACCCGAGTCCCGAAACTGTTTTTT	CASSPTRVPKLFF
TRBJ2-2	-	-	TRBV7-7	TGTGCCAGCAGCCCGGGACACAACACCGGGGAGCTGTTTTTT	CASSPGHNTGELFF
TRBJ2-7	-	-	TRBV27	TGTGCCAGCTCGCGGGACTCGTTGGTGACCGAGCAGTACTTC	CASSRDSLVTEQYF
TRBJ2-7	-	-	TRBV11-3	TGTGCCAGCAGCTTAGAGTCCAGCTACGAGCAGTACTTC	CASSLESSYEQYF
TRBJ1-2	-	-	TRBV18	TGTGCCAGCTCAGTGAGGACAGAACCCGGATATGGCTACACCTTC	CASSVRTEPGYGYTF
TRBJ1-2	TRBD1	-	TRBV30	TGTGCCTGGGCCCCGTCAGGGGGCTATGGCTACACCTTC	CAWAPSGGYGYTF
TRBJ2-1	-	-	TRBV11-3	TGTGCCACCCCGGGGGCGGGAGAAGTCTGGGGTGAGCAGTTCTTC	CATPGAGEVWGEQFF
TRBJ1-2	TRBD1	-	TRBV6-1	TGTGCCAGCAGTGGACAGGGGGCTAACTATGGCTACACCTTC	CASSGQGANYGYTF
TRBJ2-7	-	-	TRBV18	TGTGCCAGCTCAGGATCCCAACAAATCGGACTTTACGAGCAGTACTTC	CASSGSQQIGLYEQYF
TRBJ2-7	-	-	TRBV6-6	TGTGCCAGCAGTTGGGACTTCTCCTACGAGCAGTACTTC	CASSWDFSYEQYF
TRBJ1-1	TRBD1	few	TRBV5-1	TGTGCCAGCAGCTTGGCCGGGACAGGGAACACTGAAGCTTTCTTT	CASSLAGTGNTEAFF